What follows are 30 T cell receptor beta chains derived from one specimen sequenced in a study of T-cell memory formation after mild COVID-19. TCRdb passed the 5' RACE reads through MiXCR, listing each CDR3 protein once. The sample lists some 350,000 distinct CDR3 sequences, about an eighth occurring once. The sequenced material came from PBMCs or a T cell subset sorted from them (not recorded which). Every receptor here comes from a man between 18 and 29 years old who had mild COVID-19 (a few samples of this study predate the infection). Cell type and time point are not known.

V is TRBV12-3 or TRBV12-4 and J is TRBJ2-4; 8 nucleotides align to TRBD1. This CDR3 is 17 amino acids long. V was pared by 6 bases and J by 1 base, with 11 bases of the junction left unmatched. DNA for the CDR3: TGTGCCAGCAGCCGATGGTACAGGGGGAAGGCCAAAAACATTCAGTACTTC. It is translated as CASSRWYRGKAKNIQYF.

This clonotype was detected many times. The chain recombines TRBV6-5 with TRBJ1-1; a weak D match, TRBD1 (6 bases). From germline, CDR1 is MNHEY and CDR2 SVGAGI. This CDR3 has 14 residues. The ends were cut back, 2 bases at V and 1 base at J, with 8 bases in the middle. The CDR3 loop reads CASSYGGPNTEAFF. For the CDR3, the DNA is TGTGCCAGCAGTTACGGGGGCCCGAACACTGAAGCTTTCTTT.

This clonotype was seen many times. The rearrangement joins TRBV7-2 to TRBJ2-2, with 9 bases identical to TRBD1. The CDR3 runs 14 residues. Germline CDR1 SGHTA, CDR2 FQGNSA. Trimming cost V 6 bases and J 6 bases; bases outside gene matches: 5. CDR3 in DNA: TGTGCCAGCAGGCTTAGACAGGGGGCCGGGGAGCTGTTTTTT. Amino acids: CASRLRQGAGELFF. The variable domain in full, completed from reference TRBV7-2 and TRBJ2-2, reads GAGVSQSPSNKVTEKGKDVELRCDPISGHTALYWYRQSLGQGLEFLIYFQGNSAPDKSGLPSDRFSAERTGGSVSTLTIQRTQQEDSAVYLCASRLRQGAGELFFGEGSRLTVL.

This clonotype appeared many times. V gene TRBV4-3 combines with J gene TRBJ2-5; no clear D. V lost 0 bases to trimming and J lost 3 bases, with 11 bases between them. Germline V CDR1 and CDR2: LGHNA, YSLEER. The CDR3 covers 15 residues. DNA of the CDR3: TGCGCCAGCAGCCAAGATCAGGCCTCCGAAGAGACCCAGTACTTC. It translates to CASSQDQASEETQYF.

There are a few counts of this clonotype. This sequence joins TRBV19 and TRBJ2-5, with D possibly matching TRBD1 (5 bases). Per the germline V gene, CDR1 is LNHDA and CDR2 is SQIVND (reference sequence). The CDR3 sequence is 14 residues long. V lost 1 base and J 4 bases, leaving 10 bases between the germline ends. CDR3 sequence (DNA): TGTGCCAGTAGTATAGTCCCAGGGCCAGAGACCCAGTACTTC. Translation gives CASSIVPGPETQYF.

The CDR3 DNA reads TGTGCCACCAGCAGATTAACAACGGAAAGCAATCAGCCCCAGCATTTT. This encodes CATSRLTTESNQPQHF. The chain carries TRBV15 and TRBJ1-5; D ambiguous. The V end was cut by 2 bases, the J end by 1 base, with 12 bases between. The CDR3 contains 16 residues. Germline CDR1 and CDR2: LNHNV and YYDKDF (reference sequence).

The rearrangement links TRBV5-1 to TRBJ2-7, with D unclear. The CDR3 contains 13 residues. The V gene lost 0 bases and the J gene lost 3 bases, with 7 bases spanning the gap. Germline V gives CDR1 SGHRS, CDR2 YFSETQ. Here the CDR3 DNA reads TGCGCCAGCAGCTTGGACAGACACTACGAGCAGTACGTC. Translated: CASSLDRHYEQYV.

The rearrangement joins TRBV27 to TRBJ1-5; unclear D gene. This CDR3 contains 14 residues. The V and J ends lost 6 bases and 0 bases respectively, with 9 bases between them. CDR1 is MNHEY and CDR2 is SMNVEV in the germline V gene (reference sequence). CDR3 nucleotides: TGTGCCAGCAGGGTCGGAGCTAGCAATCAGCCCCAGCATTTT. Protein sequence: CASRVGASNQPQHF.

The rearrangement joins TRBV7-9 to TRBJ2-3, with TRBD2 identical over 9 bases. V lost 5 bases to trimming and J lost 5 bases; unmatched junction nucleotides: 14. Germline V gene lookup returns CDR1 SEHNR and CDR2 FQNEAQ (reference sequence). The CDR3 covers 17 residues. CDR3 sequence: CASSSKSGGPLIDTQYF. CDR3 in DNA: TGTGCCAGCAGCAGTAAAAGCGGGGGGCCGCTTATAGATACGCAGTATTTT.

The table lists this clonotype with a few counts. The chain combines TRBV28 with TRBJ2-3; TRBD2 matches 11 bases. Germline-derived CDR1 and CDR2 are MDHEN and SYDVKM. The CDR3 loop spans 11 amino acids. CDR3 amino acids: CLAGGSDTQYF. Here the CDR3 DNA reads TGTCTAGCGGGGGGCTCAGATACGCAGTATTTT.

Ten or more counts support this clonotype. This chain uses TRBV6-1 with TRBJ1-5; the match to TRBD1 covers 7 bases. The CDR3 length is 15 residues. Germline lookup yields CDR1 MNHNS and CDR2 SASEGT. V lost 6 bases and J lost 1; bases outside the gene matches: 6. The CDR3 DNA sequence: TGTGCCAGCAGCAGGACAGGCGGGAGCAATCAGCCCCAGCATTTT. It translates to CASSRTGGSNQPQHF.

The J gene is TRBJ2-7, the V gene TRBV20-1; D not certain. The CDR3 runs to 16 residues. The ends were cut back, 3 bases at V and 2 bases at J, with 20 bases in the middle. The V gene's germline CDR1 is DFQATT and CDR2 SNEGSKA (reference sequence). This CDR3 reads CSARVLRGSEAYEQYF. The CDR3 nucleotides read TGCAGTGCTAGGGTCCTTAGAGGCTCCGAAGCCTACGAGCAGTACTTC.

The rearrangement uses TRBV11-2 and TRBJ2-1; TRBD2 aligns across 12 bases. The germline gives CDR1 SGHAT, CDR2 FQNNGV. V dropped 3 bases and J dropped 7; count of bases not matched to a gene: 13. CDR3 length: 18 amino acids. The CDR3: CASSFRNPLAGGRNEQFF. In DNA form, the CDR3 reads TGTGCCAGCAGCTTCCGAAACCCTCTAGCGGGGGGGCGGAATGAGCAGTTCTTC.

In this sample, this clonotype turned up a few times. The rearrangement uses TRBV6-2 or TRBV6-3 and TRBJ1-1; 7 positions match TRBD1. Per the germline V gene, CDR1 is MNHEY and CDR2 is SVGEGT. The junction had 4 bases not matched to a gene; V was cut back by 1 base and J by 2 bases. CDR3 length: 15 amino acids. Here the CDR3 reads CASSYFGQVNTEAFF. CDR3 DNA sequence: TGTGCCAGCAGTTACTTCGGACAGGTCAACACTGAAGCTTTCTTT.

The V call is TRBV25-1, the J call TRBJ1-2, with D unclear. The germline gives CDR1 MGHDK, CDR2 SYGVNS. V dropped 2 bases and J dropped 8 bases, with 12 bases sitting between them. The CDR3 loop spans 13 amino acids. The CDR3: CASSEVGFQGYTF. In DNA, the CDR3 is TGTGCCAGCAGTGAAGTCGGGTTCCAGGGCTACACCTTC.

This clonotype has a handful of counts. The V and J genes are TRBV4-1 and TRBJ1-6; possibly TRBD1 for D (6 bases). Germline V gene data show CDR1 as MGHRA and CDR2 as YSYEKL. The CDR3 runs to 16 residues. V lost 1 base to trimming and J lost 8 bases, with 15 bases between them. The CDR3, as DNA: TGCGCCAGCAGCCAAGCTAAGAGGGACATCGATTCACCCCTCCACTTT. Translating it yields CASSQAKRDIDSPLHF.

This clonotype has just a few counts. This chain connects TRBV7-2 to TRBJ2-7, with D maybe TRBD2 (5 bases). Germline lookup yields CDR1 SGHTA and CDR2 FQGNSA. V lost 1 base and J 3 bases, leaving 7 bases between the germline ends. This CDR3 spans 13 amino acids. This chain's CDR3 is CASSLVEGYEQYV. The DNA of the CDR3 is TGTGCCAGCAGCTTAGTAGAGGGCTACGAGCAGTACGTC.

The chain has TRBV3-1 and TRBJ2-2; D is possibly TRBD2 (5 bases). The CDR3 totals 17 residues. The V and J ends lost 4 bases and 3 bases respectively, with 18 bases between them. CDR1 and CDR2 from the germline V gene are LGHDT and YNNKEL (reference sequence). CDR3 loop: CASSLLHGRRDTGELFF. CDR3 DNA: TGTGCCAGCAGCCTCTTGCACGGACGGCGGGACACCGGGGAGCTGTTTTTT.

J is TRBJ2-7 and V is TRBV3-1; D uncertain. The V gene lost 3 bases and the J gene lost 2 bases, with 14 bases spanning the gap. Looked up from germline, CDR1 is LGHDT and CDR2 is YNNKEL (reference sequence). This CDR3 comprises 15 residues. CDR3 loop: CASSHSMTIAYEQYF. DNA of the CDR3: TGTGCCAGCAGCCACTCCATGACCATAGCCTACGAGCAGTACTTC.

The V gene is TRBV13, the J gene TRBJ2-3; D unclear. This CDR3 has 12 residues. Germline-derived CDR1 and CDR2 are PRHDT and FYEKMQ (reference sequence). Trimming took 1 base from V and 8 from J, leaving 7 bases between them. This chain's CDR3 is CASSLALSTQYF. The CDR3 bases are TGTGCCAGCAGCTTAGCGCTGAGTACGCAGTATTTT.

This clonotype has only a few counts. J is TRBJ2-6 and V is TRBV7-3; 8 bases are shared with TRBD1. CDR1 is SGHTA, CDR2 FQGTGA, per germline. J lost 2 bases, V lost 8 bases, and 5 bases had no gene match. CDR3 length equals 15 residues. DNA of the CDR3: TGTGCCAGCGGGTCACAGGGGGCTGGGGCCAACGTCCTGACTTTC. Protein sequence: CASGSQGAGANVLTF. Full variable domain (rest looked up from reference TRBV7-3 and TRBJ2-6): GAGVSQTPSNKVTEKGKYVELRCDPISGHTALYWYRQSLGQGPEFLIYFQGTGAADDSGLPNDRFFAVRPEGSVSTLKIQRTERGDSAVYLCASGSQGAGANVLTFGAGSRLTVL.

This clonotype was picked up a small number of times. The chain uses TRBV20-1 and TRBJ2-1; 13 bases match TRBD2. CDR3 size: 15 residues. CDR1 and CDR2 from the germline V gene are DFQATT and SNEGSKA (reference sequence). The CDR3 spells CRPPWGLAGYNEQFF. CDR3 nucleotide sequence: TGCAGACCACCTTGGGGACTAGCGGGATACAATGAGCAGTTCTTC.

This clonotype was counted only a few times. The CDR3 DNA sequence: TGTGCCAGCAGAAGTAGCCCCCTGTCCGGGTCTAGCGGCCACTACTCGAGCTCCTACAATGAGCAGTTCTTC. Translation gives CASRSSPLSGSSGHYSSSYNEQFF. The chain has TRBV12-3 or TRBV12-4 and TRBJ2-1; TRBD2 matches 7 bases. The CDR3 extends over 24 amino acids. V gave up 6 bases and J gave up 0 bases; unmatched junction bases: 32.

This clonotype was recorded a few times. The CDR3 region has the DNA TGCAGCGGCGAGTTCCGGGACAGGGGCGACACCGGGGAGCTGTTTTTT. Encoded protein: CSGEFRDRGDTGELFF. The rearrangement links TRBV29-1 to TRBJ2-2; TRBD1 aligns across 10 bases. This CDR3 is built from 16 residues. Germline CDR1 reads SQVTM; CDR2 reads ANQGSEA. Trimming removed 7 bases from V and 3 bases from J; junction bases left unmatched: 11.

This clonotype showed up many times. The gene calls are TRBV7-2 and TRBJ2-7, with TRBD1 identical over 8 bases. Germline trimming cut 5 bases from V and 2 bases from J; bases unmatched to any gene: 2. The CDR3 contains 13 residues. Germline V lookup: CDR1 SGHTA, CDR2 FQGNSA. The CDR3 nucleotides read TGTGCCAGCAGCCGACAGGGGACCTACGAGCAGTACTTC. Amino acid sequence: CASSRQGTYEQYF.

This clonotype was recorded a few times. The chain has TRBV25-1 and TRBJ1-4; perhaps TRBD1 as D (5 bases). The CDR3 covers 14 residues. Germline values: CDR1 MGHDK, CDR2 SYGVNS. V lost 5 bases and J lost 8, with 15 bases in between. CDR3 amino acids: CASSSPGYREKLFF. Here the CDR3 DNA reads TGTGCCAGCAGTTCCCCAGGGTATAGGGAAAAACTGTTTTTT.

The V call is TRBV20-1, the J call TRBJ2-7; D possibly uses TRBD1 or TRBD2 (5 bases each). The V end lost 6 bases, the J end lost 6 bases, and 18 bases lay between the germline ends. Germline V lookup: CDR1 DFQATT, CDR2 SNEGSKA (reference sequence). The CDR3 loop spans 13 amino acids. CDR3 DNA: TGCAGTGCAACCCTCGGGGCCCGGGGCGAGCAGTACTTC. It codes for CSATLGARGEQYF.

This clonotype was seen at least ten times. The chain employs TRBV7-9 and TRBJ2-2; TRBD1 aligns across 11 bases. Trimming removed 5 bases from V and 5 bases from J; junction bases left unmatched: 7. The CDR3 loop spans 16 amino acids. The germline gives CDR1 SEHNR, CDR2 FQNEAQ (reference sequence). The CDR3 loop reads CASSPFRDRGTGELFF. For the CDR3, the DNA is TGTGCCAGCAGCCCCTTCCGGGACAGGGGGACCGGGGAGCTGTTTTTT.

The rearrangement uses TRBV7-2 and TRBJ1-2, with D possibly being TRBD1 (5 bases). The length of the CDR3 is 14 residues. Trimming removed 5 bases from V and 3 bases from J, with 13 bases in between. The germline CDR1 and CDR2 sequences are SGHTA and FQGNSA. CDR3 amino acids: CASSPGGGDYGYTF. The CDR3 DNA follows: TGTGCCAGCAGCCCCGGTGGGGGGGACTATGGCTACACCTTC.

The CDR3 here is CASSLGALLGYEQFF. The CDR3 nucleotides are TGTGCCAGCAGCTTAGGTGCCCTTCTAGGCTATGAGCAGTTCTTC. This rearrangement joins TRBV7-9 to TRBJ2-1, with no clear D. The CDR3 length is 15 residues. Germline assignment: CDR1 SEHNR and CDR2 FQNEAQ (reference sequence). Trimming took 1 base from V and 8 from J, leaving 15 bases between them.